This T cell receptor (beta chain) is drawn from a study of cytomegalovirus exposure and HLA in healthy donors. The PCR ran on 60 Vbeta and 13 Jbeta primers. Sequencing was performed with immunoSEQ multiplex PCR; in TCRdb, only in-frame clones are kept and a portion is missing. The sample contains approximately 190,000 clones, approximately 84% of which appear only once. This clonotype was obtained from a man aged 45-60 years in good health and CMV-seronegative. The sequencing sample was made of PBMCs.

CDR3 residues: CSVEDTGGANNEQFF. The CDR3, as DNA: TGCAGCGTTGAAGATACCGGGGGGGCTAACAATGAGCAGTTCTTC. The gene calls are TRBV29-1 and TRBJ2-1; TRBD2 agrees at 8 bases. Trimming removed 0 bases from V and 5 bases from J; junction bases left unmatched: 6. The CDR3 covers 15 residues. In germline, CDR1 is SQVTM, CDR2 ANQGSEA.